This T cell receptor beta chain was identified during a study of T cell changes during pregnancy in multiple sclerosis. Sequencing was performed with immunoSEQ multiplex PCR; in TCRdb, only in-frame clones are kept and a portion is missing. Among around 24,000 clones listed, around 86% were seen once. In this sample, this clone turned up a few times. The germline V gene has CDR1 MNHEY and CDR2 SMNVEV (reference sequence). The CDR3 runs 13 residues. V was pared by 3 bases and J by 2 bases, with 2 bases between. The sample was CD8+ T cells from peripheral blood mononuclear cells, taken in the first trimester of pregnancy. The rearrangement uses TRBV27 and TRBJ2-6, with D unresolved. This receptor was obtained from a female donor in good health, enrolled as a control in a pregnancy study. Here the CDR3 reads CASSFTGANVLTF. The CDR3 DNA follows: TGTGCCAGCAGTTTTACTGGGGCCAACGTCCTGACTTTC.